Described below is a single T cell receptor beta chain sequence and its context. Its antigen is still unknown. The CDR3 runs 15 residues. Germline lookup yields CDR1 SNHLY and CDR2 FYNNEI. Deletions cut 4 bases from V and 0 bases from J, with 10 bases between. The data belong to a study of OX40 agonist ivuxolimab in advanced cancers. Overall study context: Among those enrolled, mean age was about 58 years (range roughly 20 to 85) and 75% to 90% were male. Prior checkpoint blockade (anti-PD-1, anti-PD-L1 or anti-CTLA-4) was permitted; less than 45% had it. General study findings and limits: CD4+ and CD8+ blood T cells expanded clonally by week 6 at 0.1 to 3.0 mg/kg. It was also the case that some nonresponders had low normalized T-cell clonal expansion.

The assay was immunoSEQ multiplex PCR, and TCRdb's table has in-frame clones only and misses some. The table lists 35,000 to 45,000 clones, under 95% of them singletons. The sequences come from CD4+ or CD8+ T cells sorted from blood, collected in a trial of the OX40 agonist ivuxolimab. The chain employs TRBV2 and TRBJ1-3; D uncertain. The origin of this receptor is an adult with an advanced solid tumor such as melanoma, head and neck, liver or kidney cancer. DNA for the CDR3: TGTGCCAGCAGTGTAGGCAGGAGCTCTGGAAACACCATATATTTT. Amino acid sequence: CASSVGRSSGNTIYF.